This T cell receptor beta chain appears in the sequencing data of a study of shared T cell receptors in the human thymus. Libraries were prepared by immunoSEQ multiplex PCR; TCRdb keeps only in-frame clonotypes and omits some of them. The table lists hundreds of thousands of clones, 80% to 90% of them singletons, with roughly 0.0087% in the top ten. The sample was also linked to a second study, of human thymus T cells.

The source of this sequence is a boy younger than two with a congenital heart defect. Material for sequencing was thymocytes.

CDR3 region: CASSHRVGKTSGRVHEQFF. As DNA, the CDR3 is TGTGCCAGCAGTCATAGAGTGGGAAAGACTAGCGGGAGGGTACATGAGCAGTTCTTC. The rearrangement links TRBV2 to TRBJ2-1; 14 nucleotides match TRBD2. The junction had 17 bases not matched to a gene; V was cut back by 5 bases and J by 8 bases. The CDR3 contains 19 residues. Germline V gene sequence: CDR1 SNHLY, CDR2 FYNNEI.